This T cell receptor beta chain appears in the sequencing data of a study of T cell repertoires in cytomegalovirus infection. With 7 bases removed from V and 1 base from J, the gap between germline ends came to 11 bases. CDR1 and CDR2 (germline): SGHTA, FQGNSA. This CDR3 has 14 residues. This clonotype was seen a handful of times. What it binds is unknown. TCRdb redid the calling of the reads with MiXCR, one entry per CDR3 protein. The sample consists of about 110,000 distinct CDR3 sequences, 30% of them appearing once. V is TRBV7-2 and J is TRBJ1-3; D is unresolved. The sequence derives from a human donor in good health (CMV status not recorded). Some clones in this sample may be carry-over from other donors' samples. The sample in question was CD8+ T cells from cultured PBMCs, obtained from culture after CMV antigen stimulation. CDR3: CASTQRGSGNTIYF. Here the CDR3 DNA reads TGTGCCAGCACCCAACGGGGTTCTGGAAACACCATATATTTT.